The clone carrying this T cell receptor (beta chain) was recorded at least ten times. The data were taken from a study of HIV-infected patients and healthy controls. 500 ng RNA was reverse transcribed with alpha and beta constant-region primers. Each of the alpha and beta chains got its own library through chain-specific third strand synthesis with indices. TCRdb ran MiXCR on the 5' RACE reads and lists one entry per CDR3 protein. The profile shows about 8,600 distinct CDR3 sequences, about 9.3% of them singletons. Germline CDR1 GTSNPN, CDR2 SVGIG (reference sequence). The length of the CDR3 is 12 residues. V lost 0 bases to trimming and J lost 4 bases, with 6 bases between them. Antiretroviral therapy had run roughly three months, about 14 weeks, before follow-up blood collection. All unsorted peripheral T cells were captured because whole blood was used without fractionation.

V and J are TRBV30 and TRBJ1-1; D is ambiguous. The receptor was derived from an adult with HIV infection. The source material was blood, sampled during antiretroviral therapy. CDR3 region: CAWSVDVTEAFF. In DNA, the CDR3 is TGTGCCTGGAGTGTGGACGTCACTGAAGCTTTCTTT.